The 30 T cell receptor beta chains reported below all come from one sample, sequenced in a study of shared clonotypes between healthy human individuals. TCRdb keeps only in-frame clones here, not all; method: immunoSEQ multiplex PCR. The table includes 2 million to 2.5 million clones, 90% to 95% detected once. The sequencing input was naive CD4+ T cells from PBMCs. The subset denotes: CD45RA+ positively selected. These receptors were obtained from a young man in good health. Some clones in this sample may be carry-over from other donors' samples.

The chain uses TRBV7-9 and TRBJ1-1; D remains unclear. The germline V and J ends were trimmed by 5 bases and 5 bases, with 9 bases remaining between them. The CDR3 has 12 amino acids. Germline loops: CDR1 SEHNR, CDR2 FQNEAQ (reference sequence). The CDR3 is CASSRSETEAFF. As DNA, the CDR3 is TGTGCCAGCAGCCGCTCGGAGACTGAAGCTTTCTTT.

The chain employs TRBV7-6 and TRBJ1-5; 8 nucleotides line up with TRBD1. V trimming: 5 bases; J trimming: 7 bases; junction bases outside the gene matches: 7. The length of the CDR3 is 14 residues. Germline V gene data show CDR1 as SGHVS and CDR2 as FNYEAQ. CDR3 sequence (DNA): TGTGCCAGCAGCGGACAGGGAACGGAGCAGCCCCAGCATTTT. Residues: CASSGQGTEQPQHF.

This clone appeared once. The chain recombines TRBV2 with TRBJ2-5; TRBD1 aligns across 8 bases. V lost 6 bases to trimming and J lost 3 bases; unmatched junction nucleotides: 6. CDR1 is SNHLY, CDR2 FYNNEI, per germline. The CDR3 contains 14 residues. Here the CDR3 DNA reads TGTGCCAGCAGCAGGACAGGGAGAAAAGAGACCCAGTACTTC. Its translation: CASSRTGRKETQYF. Filled out from reference TRBV2 and TRBJ2-5, the complete variable domain reads EPEVTQTPSHQVTQMGQEVILRCVPISNHLYFYWYRQILGQKVEFLVSFYNNEISEKSEIFDDQFSVERPDGSNFTLKIRSTKLEDSAMYFCASSRTGRKETQYFGPGTRLLVL.

The V gene is TRBV28, the J gene TRBJ1-2; no clear D gene. Trimming took 3 bases from V and 8 from J, leaving 10 bases between them. Germline CDR1 MDHEN, CDR2 SYDVKM. There are 12 residues in the CDR3. CDR3 sequence reads: CASSFRGNGYTF. The CDR3, as DNA: TGTGCCAGCAGTTTTAGAGGAAACGGCTACACCTTC.

This sequence joins TRBV19 and TRBJ1-2; 7 bases map to TRBD1. Per germline, CDR1 LNHDA and CDR2 SQIVND (reference sequence). With V trimmed by 5 bases and J by 6 bases, 6 bases remained unmatched. CDR3 length: 13 residues. The CDR3 DNA is TGTGCCAGTAGTGAGACAGGGAGGAATGGCTACACCTTC. Translation: CASSETGRNGYTF.

This chain links TRBV5-1 with TRBJ1-1; 8 bases line up with TRBD1. CDR1 and CDR2 from the germline V gene are SGHRS and YFSETQ. The junction had 5 bases not matched to a gene; V was cut back by 4 bases and J by 0 bases. The CDR3 sequence is 15 residues long. CDR3 protein: CASSPGQGMNTEAFF. The CDR3 coding sequence is TGCGCCAGCAGCCCAGGACAGGGAATGAACACTGAAGCTTTCTTT.

The rearrangement links TRBV11-2 to TRBJ2-7; D uncertain. V lost 2 bases and J lost 2, with 19 bases in between. This CDR3 is 17 amino acids long. Germline V CDR1 and CDR2: SGHAT, FQNNGV. The CDR3 region is CASSLSRSQLRPYEQYF. In nucleotides, the CDR3 is TGTGCCAGCAGCTTATCCCGATCCCAGTTGAGACCCTACGAGCAGTACTTC. The full variable domain, completed using reference TRBV11-2 and TRBJ2-7, is EAGVAQSPRYKIIEKRQSVAFWCNPISGHATLYWYQQILGQGPKLLIQFQNNGVVDDSQLPKDRFSAERLKGVDSTLKIQPAKLEDSAVYLCASSLSRSQLRPYEQYFGPGTRLTVT.

This chain connects TRBV13 to TRBJ2-7; D remains unclear. The CDR3 runs to 12 residues. The germline V and J ends were trimmed by 0 bases and 9 bases, with 9 bases remaining between them. CDR1 is PRHDT, CDR2 FYEKMQ, per germline (reference sequence). The CDR3 spells CASSLGRLVQYF. As DNA, the CDR3 is TGTGCCAGCAGCTTAGGCCGTTTAGTGCAGTACTTC.

Note on this clone: This sample also contains other DNA sequences that code for the same CDR3. The J gene is TRBJ2-2, the V gene TRBV6-5, with D possibly being TRBD1 (5 bases). Per germline, CDR1 MNHEY and CDR2 SVGAGI. The V and J ends lost 0 bases and 4 bases respectively, with 6 bases between them. The CDR3 totals 14 residues. This chain's CDR3 is CASSYSGVTGELFF. In DNA, the CDR3 is TGTGCCAGCAGTTACTCAGGGGTCACCGGGGAGCTGTTTTTT.

This clone has a handful of counts. The same CDR3 can be traced to other DNA sequences in this sample. V usage is TRBV7-2 and J usage is TRBJ2-5; TRBD2 matches at 12 bases. V lost 5 bases to trimming and J lost 6 bases; unmatched junction nucleotides: 7. The CDR3 totals 15 residues. Germline V lookup: CDR1 SGHTA, CDR2 FQGNSA. CDR3 in amino acids: CASSEPSGRAKTQYF. The DNA for the CDR3 is TGTGCCAGCAGCGAGCCTAGCGGGAGGGCGAAGACCCAGTACTTC.

On this clone itself: Different DNA sequences within this sample yield the same CDR3. The genes are TRBV10-3 and TRBJ2-7, with D possibly matching TRBD2 (6 bases). Per the germline V gene, CDR1 is ENHRY and CDR2 is SYGVKD. There are 13 residues in the CDR3. Trimming took 5 bases from V and 0 from J, leaving 8 bases between them. The CDR3 nucleotides are TGTGCCATCAGTCCCGGGAGCTCCTACGAGCAGTACTTC. Translated, it gives CAISPGSSYEQYF.

The chain combines TRBV2 with TRBJ2-6, with D perhaps given as TRBD1 or TRBD2 (5 bases each). The CDR3 is 17 amino acids. Germline V CDR1 and CDR2: SNHLY, FYNNEI. Trimming left V 0 bases short and J 0 bases short, with 9 bases between. The chain's CDR3 is CASSEASGTSGANVLTF. CDR3 bases: TGTGCCAGCAGTGAAGCGTCCGGGACCTCTGGGGCCAACGTCCTGACTTTC.

This rearrangement joins TRBV9 to TRBJ1-2; perhaps TRBD1 as D (6 bases). CDR3 length: 16 residues. Trimming shortened V by 4 bases and J by 9 bases, and 25 bases separated the two germline ends. The germline V gene has CDR1 SGDLS and CDR2 YYNGEE. The CDR3 nucleotides read TGTGCCAGCAGCTCACGCAACGGACAGCTGCTAGTGAGCTACACCTTC. Translated: CASSSRNGQLLVSYTF.

The rearrangement links TRBV19 to TRBJ2-3, with D hard to call. The germline V gene has CDR1 LNHDA and CDR2 SQIVND (reference sequence). Trimming cost V 3 bases and J 1 base, with 11 bases left between them. The CDR3 is made up of 15 amino acids. CDR3 protein: CASSMALVGTDTQYF. As DNA, the CDR3 is TGTGCCAGTAGTATGGCGCTAGTGGGCACAGATACGCAGTATTTT.

The V gene is TRBV6-5, the J gene TRBJ1-1; D gene uncertain. With 6 bases removed from V and 7 bases from J, the gap between germline ends came to 12 bases. The CDR3 contains 12 residues. The germline gives CDR1 MNHEY, CDR2 SVGAGI. This CDR3 reads CASSPGLDEAFF. The CDR3 coding sequence is TGTGCCAGCAGCCCCGGACTGGATGAAGCTTTCTTT.

The chain recombines TRBV11-2 with TRBJ2-7, with 7 nucleotides matching TRBD2. CDR1 and CDR2 from the germline V gene are SGHAT and FQNNGV. V lost 0 bases and J lost 0; bases outside the gene matches: 2. The CDR3 extends over 15 amino acids. The CDR3 coding sequence is TGTGCCAGCAGCTTAGACCTAGCGGTCTCCTACGAGCAGTACTTC. Translation gives CASSLDLAVSYEQYF.

V gene TRBV4-1 combines with J gene TRBJ2-1; D is undetermined. V was clipped by 1 base and J by 4 bases, with 11 bases between them. Germline CDR1 is MGHRA and CDR2 is YSYEKL. This CDR3 contains 15 residues. The CDR3 DNA reads TGCGCCAGCAGCCAAGTCTCTCAACTATACAATGAGCAGTTCTTC. This gives the protein CASSQVSQLYNEQFF.

The V call is TRBV5-4, the J call TRBJ2-5; possible D gene TRBD2, 5 bases. Germline-derived CDR1 and CDR2 are SGHNT and YYREEE (reference sequence). This CDR3 is built from 14 residues. V was shortened by 3 bases and J by 5 bases, with 14 bases between the two germline ends. CDR3 sequence: CASSWRTQGETQYF. The CDR3 DNA sequence: TGTGCCAGCAGCTGGAGGACTCAAGGGGAGACCCAGTACTTC.

The CDR3 coding sequence is TGTGCCAGTAACCTCATGGGGACAGGTTCCTACGAGCAGTACTTC. Protein product: CASNLMGTGSYEQYF. V gene TRBV19 combines with J gene TRBJ2-7; 8 bases are a match to TRBD1. Germline trimming cut 7 bases from V and 1 base from J; bases unmatched to any gene: 9. Germline CDR1 reads LNHDA; CDR2 reads SQIVND (reference sequence). This CDR3 contains 15 residues. Full variable domain (missing parts from reference TRBV19 and TRBJ2-7): DGGITQSPKYLFRKEGQNVTLSCEQNLNHDAMYWYRQDPGQGLRLIYYSQIVNDFQKGDIAEGYSVSREKKESFPLTVTSAQKNPTAFYLCASNLMGTGSYEQYFGPGTRLTVT.

The V gene is TRBV9, the J gene TRBJ2-7; tentative D call: TRBD2 (6 bases). CDR1 and CDR2 from the germline V gene are SGDLS and YYNGEE. Trimming stripped 0 bases from V and 0 bases from J, with 19 bases between. CDR3 size: 18 residues. CDR3 region: CASSVDGGPPTSSYEQYF. In nucleotides, the CDR3 is TGTGCCAGCAGCGTAGACGGGGGTCCCCCCACCAGCTCCTACGAGCAGTACTTC.

The chain employs TRBV5-4 and TRBJ1-5; D unresolved. The CDR3 contains 18 residues. Per the germline V gene, CDR1 is SGHNT and CDR2 is YYREEE (reference sequence). The V gene lost 0 bases and the J gene lost 6 bases, with 22 bases spanning the gap. The DNA for the CDR3 is TGTGCCAGCAGCTTGGGCCGATTGGACCTAAATGCGGGTCAGCCCCAGCATTTT. It translates to CASSLGRLDLNAGQPQHF.

This rearrangement joins TRBV19 to TRBJ2-3, with 10 bases matching TRBD1. J was trimmed by 3 bases and V by 5 bases; bases with no gene match: 5. Germline V CDR1 and CDR2: LNHDA, SQIVND (reference sequence). The CDR3 consists of 15 residues. Written as DNA, the CDR3 is TGTGCCAGTAGTCCCGGGACAGGGGCGACAGATACGCAGTATTTT. This codes for CASSPGTGATDTQYF.

The V gene is TRBV28, the J gene TRBJ1-6, with TRBD1 matching over 9 bases. CDR3 size: 16 residues. The V and J ends lost 6 bases and 4 bases, in that order; junction bases with no gene match: 7. Germline CDR1 is MDHEN and CDR2 is SYDVKM. CDR3 DNA: TGTGCCAGCAGCGTGGACAGGGGTGGATATAATTCACCCCTCCACTTT. It translates to CASSVDRGGYNSPLHF.

The chain couples TRBV5-1 to TRBJ1-3; D gene uncertain. The CDR3 consists of 15 residues. Per the germline V gene, CDR1 is SGHRS and CDR2 is YFSETQ. The V end was cut by 6 bases, the J end by 0 bases, with 13 bases between. CDR3 in amino acids: CASTLVPASGNTIYF. In DNA, the CDR3 is TGCGCCAGCACCCTGGTTCCCGCCTCTGGAAACACCATATATTTT.

J is TRBJ2-1 and V is TRBV27; 7 nucleotides align to TRBD1. The junction had 29 bases not matched to a gene; V was cut back by 10 bases and J by 2 bases. The CDR3 runs 21 residues. From germline, CDR1 is MNHEY and CDR2 SMNVEV (reference sequence). CDR3 in amino acids: CATTTGRQFIRAGGPYNEQFF. CDR3 nucleotide sequence: TGTGCCACCACGACCGGGCGACAGTTTATCAGGGCAGGGGGACCCTACAATGAGCAGTTCTTC.

The CDR3 sequence: CASSLGLAGAAEETQYF. CDR3 bases: TGTGCCAGCAGCCTTGGACTAGCGGGAGCTGCGGAGGAGACCCAGTACTTC. The chain uses TRBV5-8 and TRBJ2-5; 13 positions agree with TRBD2. Germline loops: CDR1 SGHTS, CDR2 YDEGEE. This CDR3 has 17 amino acids. V lost 4 bases, J lost 5 bases, and 11 bases stayed unmatched.

The chain combines TRBV30 with TRBJ2-7; a weak D match, TRBD1 (6 bases). V lost 1 base, J lost 3 bases, and 10 bases lay in between. CDR3 length equals 13 residues. The V gene's germline CDR1 is GTSNPN and CDR2 SVGIG (reference sequence). CDR3 sequence reads: CAWSGQVGYEQYF. CDR3 sequence (DNA): TGTGCCTGGAGTGGACAGGTGGGCTACGAGCAGTACTTC. The variable domain in full, completed from reference TRBV30 and TRBJ2-7, reads SQTIHQWPATLVQPVGSPLSLECTVEGTSNPNLYWYRQAAGRGLQLLFYSVGIGQISSEVPQNLSASRPQDRQFILSSKKLLLSDSGFYLCAWSGQVGYEQYFGPGTRLTVT.

The rearrangement uses TRBV28 and TRBJ2-5; D unresolved. From germline, CDR1 is MDHEN and CDR2 SYDVKM. Trimming cost V 5 bases and J 3 bases, with 13 bases left between them. CDR3 size: 14 residues. The CDR3 region is CASSEPVVKETQYF. The CDR3 DNA reads as TGTGCCAGCAGTGAGCCGGTGGTGAAAGAGACCCAGTACTTC.

The chain links TRBV4-1 to TRBJ2-2; D is unclear. This CDR3 has 15 amino acids. The germline V gene encodes CDR1 MGHRA and CDR2 YSYEKL. The V end was cut by 4 bases, the J end by 0 bases, with 9 bases between. CDR3 nucleotide sequence: TGCGCCAGCAGCCGGACGGAAGCGAACACCGGGGAGCTGTTTTTT. Encoded protein: CASSRTEANTGELFF.

V is TRBV7-3 and J is TRBJ1-3, with a weak D call TRBD1 (6 bases). This CDR3 comprises 15 residues. The V gene lost 5 bases and the J gene lost 0 bases, with 11 bases spanning the gap. From germline, CDR1 is SGHTA and CDR2 FQGTGA. CDR3 sequence (DNA): TGTGCCAGCAGCGACGGACAGAGCTCTGGAAACACCATATATTTT. Amino acid sequence: CASSDGQSSGNTIYF.